This T cell receptor (beta chain) was observed in a study of cytomegalovirus exposure and HLA in healthy donors. Study-wide results and caveats: Most TCR sequences proved rare, with some public TCRs found in many donors. Cytomegalovirus association was assigned to some 160 TCR beta chains.

Concerning this clone: Its target is unknown.

This CDR3 has 16 amino acids. Between the trimmed V and J ends, which lost 3 bases and 5 bases, there was a span of 16 bases. Germline V gene data show CDR1 as MGHDK and CDR2 as SYGVNS. The assay was immunoSEQ multiplex PCR, and TCRdb's table has in-frame clones only and misses some. The profile shows some 340,000 clones, about 90% of them singletons. The genes are TRBV25-1 and TRBJ2-2; D is ambiguous. The source is a woman aged 30 to 39 in good health and CMV-seropositive. Sequenced: PBMCs. The CDR3 here is CASSDAPRGPTGELFF. The CDR3 DNA follows: TGTGCCAGCAGTGACGCGCCCCGAGGACCGACCGGGGAGCTGTTTTTT.